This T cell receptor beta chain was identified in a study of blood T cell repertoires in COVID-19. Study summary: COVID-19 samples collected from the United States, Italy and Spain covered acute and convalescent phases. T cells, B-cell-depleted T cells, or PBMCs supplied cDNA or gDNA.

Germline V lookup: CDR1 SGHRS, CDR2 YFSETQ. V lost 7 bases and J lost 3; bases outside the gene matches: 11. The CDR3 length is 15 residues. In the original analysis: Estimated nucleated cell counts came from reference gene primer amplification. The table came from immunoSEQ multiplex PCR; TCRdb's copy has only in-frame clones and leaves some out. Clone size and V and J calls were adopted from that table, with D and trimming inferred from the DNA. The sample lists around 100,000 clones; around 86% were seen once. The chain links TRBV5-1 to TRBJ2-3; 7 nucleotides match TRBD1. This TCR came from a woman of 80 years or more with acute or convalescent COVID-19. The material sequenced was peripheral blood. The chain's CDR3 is CASWKSGTATDTQYF. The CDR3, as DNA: TGCGCCAGCTGGAAGTCCGGGACAGCAACAGATACGCAGTATTTT.